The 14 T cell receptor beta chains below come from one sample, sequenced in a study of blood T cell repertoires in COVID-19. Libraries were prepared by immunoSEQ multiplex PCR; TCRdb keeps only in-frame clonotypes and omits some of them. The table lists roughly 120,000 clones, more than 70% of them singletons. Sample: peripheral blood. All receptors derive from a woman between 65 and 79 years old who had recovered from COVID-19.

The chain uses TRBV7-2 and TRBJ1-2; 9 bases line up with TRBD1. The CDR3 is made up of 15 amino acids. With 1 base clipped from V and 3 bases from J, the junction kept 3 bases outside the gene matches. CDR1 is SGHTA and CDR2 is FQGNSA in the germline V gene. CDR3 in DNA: TGTGCCAGCAGCTTAGGGACAGGGGATTACTATGGCTACACCTTC. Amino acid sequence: CASSLGTGDYYGYTF.

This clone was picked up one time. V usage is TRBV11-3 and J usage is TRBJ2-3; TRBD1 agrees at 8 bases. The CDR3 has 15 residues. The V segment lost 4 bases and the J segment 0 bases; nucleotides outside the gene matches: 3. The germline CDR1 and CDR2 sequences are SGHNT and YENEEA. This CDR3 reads CASSSGQASTDTQYF. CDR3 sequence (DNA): TGTGCCAGCAGCTCGGGACAGGCTAGCACAGATACGCAGTATTTT. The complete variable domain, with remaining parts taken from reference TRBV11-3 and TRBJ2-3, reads EAGVVQSPRYKIIEKKQPVAFWCNPISGHNTLYWYLQNLGQGPELLIRYENEEAVDDSQLPKDRFSAERLKGVDSTLKIQPAELGDSAVYLCASSSGQASTDTQYFGPGTRLTVL.

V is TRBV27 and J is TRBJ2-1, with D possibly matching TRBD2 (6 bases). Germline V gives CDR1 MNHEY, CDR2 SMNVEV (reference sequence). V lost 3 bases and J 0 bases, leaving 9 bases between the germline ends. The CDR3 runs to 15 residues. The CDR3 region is CASSFGRGSYNEQFF. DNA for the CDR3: TGTGCCAGCAGTTTCGGGCGGGGCTCCTACAATGAGCAGTTCTTC.

CDR3 sequence (DNA): TGTGCCAGCAGCGTAGGGGAGGCCTACTCTGGAAACACCATATATTTT. Protein product: CASSVGEAYSGNTIYF. The rearrangement uses TRBV9 and TRBJ1-3; D gene unclear. The CDR3 is 16 amino acids. Germline CDR1 is SGDLS and CDR2 is YYNGEE. V was pared by 0 bases and J by 0 bases, with 10 bases between.

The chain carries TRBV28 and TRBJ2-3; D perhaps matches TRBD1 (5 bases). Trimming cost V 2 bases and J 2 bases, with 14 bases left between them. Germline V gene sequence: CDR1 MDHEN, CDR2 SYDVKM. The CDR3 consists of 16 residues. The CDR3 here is CASSLPQGSFTDTQYF. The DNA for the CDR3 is TGTGCCAGCAGTTTACCCCAGGGTTCATTCACAGATACGCAGTATTTT.

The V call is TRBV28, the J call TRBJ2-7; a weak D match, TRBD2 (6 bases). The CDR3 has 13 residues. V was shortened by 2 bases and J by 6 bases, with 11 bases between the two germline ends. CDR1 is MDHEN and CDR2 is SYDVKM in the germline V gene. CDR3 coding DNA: TGTGCCAGCAGTTTACGGAGGGTCCTCGAGCAGTACTTC. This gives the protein CASSLRRVLEQYF.

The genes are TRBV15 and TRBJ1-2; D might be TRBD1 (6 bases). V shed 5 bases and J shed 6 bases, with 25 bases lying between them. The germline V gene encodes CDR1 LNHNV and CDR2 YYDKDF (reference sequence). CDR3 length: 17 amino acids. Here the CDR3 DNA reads TGTGCCACCAGCCCACGGCGGCAGGGGCCCTTGGGGGATGGCTACACCTTC. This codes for CATSPRRQGPLGDGYTF.

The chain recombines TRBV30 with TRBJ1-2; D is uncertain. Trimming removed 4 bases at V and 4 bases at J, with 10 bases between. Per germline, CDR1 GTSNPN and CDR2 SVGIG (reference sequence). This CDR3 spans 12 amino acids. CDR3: CAWNLDAYGYTF. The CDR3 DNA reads TGTGCCTGGAACCTAGATGCCTATGGCTACACCTTC.

Here the CDR3 DNA reads TGCGCCAGCAGGCGGACTAGCGGGGAGAGCGGGGAGCTGTTTTTT. Encoded protein: CASRRTSGESGELFF. This chain joins TRBV5-1 and TRBJ2-2; 12 bases line up with TRBD2. Germline CDR1 is SGHRS and CDR2 is YFSETQ. Losses at the gene ends were 5 bases for V and 7 bases for J; bases not matched to a gene: 6. There are 15 residues in the CDR3.

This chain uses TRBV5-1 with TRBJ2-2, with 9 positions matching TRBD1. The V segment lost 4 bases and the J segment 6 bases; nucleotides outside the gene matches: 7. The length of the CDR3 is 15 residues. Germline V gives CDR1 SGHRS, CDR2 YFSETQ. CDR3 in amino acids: CASSKDRGDAGELFF. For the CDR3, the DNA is TGCGCCAGCAGCAAAGACAGGGGGGACGCCGGGGAGCTGTTTTTT.

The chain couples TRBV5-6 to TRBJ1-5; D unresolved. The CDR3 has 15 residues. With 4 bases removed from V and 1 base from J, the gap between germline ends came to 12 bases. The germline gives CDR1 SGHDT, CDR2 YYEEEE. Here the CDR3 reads CASSLGRLSNQPQHF. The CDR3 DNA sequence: TGTGCCAGCAGCCTGGGTAGATTGAGCAATCAGCCCCAGCATTTT.

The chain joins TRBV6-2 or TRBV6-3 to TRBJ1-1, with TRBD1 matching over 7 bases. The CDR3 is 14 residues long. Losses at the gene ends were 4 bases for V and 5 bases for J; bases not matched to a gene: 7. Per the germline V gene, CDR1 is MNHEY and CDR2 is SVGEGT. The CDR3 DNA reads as TGTGCCAGCAGTTCGGGACAGTCGCGGACTGAAGCTTTCTTT. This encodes CASSSGQSRTEAFF.

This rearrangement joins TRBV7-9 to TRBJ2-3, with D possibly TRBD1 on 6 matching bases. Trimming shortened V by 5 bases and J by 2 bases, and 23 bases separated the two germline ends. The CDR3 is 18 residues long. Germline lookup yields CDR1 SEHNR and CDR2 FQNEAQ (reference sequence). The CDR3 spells CASSPHGQTRNPTDTQYF. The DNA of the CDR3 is TGTGCCAGCAGCCCCCACGGACAGACTCGAAACCCCACAGATACGCAGTATTTT.

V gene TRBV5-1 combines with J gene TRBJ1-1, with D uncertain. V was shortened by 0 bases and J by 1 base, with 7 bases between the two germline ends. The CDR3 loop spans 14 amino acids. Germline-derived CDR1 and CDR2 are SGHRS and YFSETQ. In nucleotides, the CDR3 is TGCGCCAGCAGCTTGGAAACAGCGAACACTGAAGCTTTCTTT. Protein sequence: CASSLETANTEAFF.